The clone carrying this TCR beta chain was seen only once. TCRdb re-analysed the 5' RACE reads in MiXCR, keeping a single row per CDR3 protein. The sample lists tens of thousands of distinct CDR3 sequences, 9.5% to 15% seen once, with approximately 2.6% in the top ten. The source of the sample is a study of early T cells in non-severe SARS-CoV-2 infection. Study background: Unpaired chains resulted from sequencing bulk RNA of unsorted whole blood.

The CDR3 is 16 amino acids. Trimming removed 0 bases from V and 0 bases from J, with 9 bases in between. CDR1 is SEHNR and CDR2 is FQNEAQ in the germline V gene (reference sequence). The J gene is TRBJ2-1, the V gene TRBV7-9, with D hard to call. The sequenced sample was whole blood, obtained at baseline. The clonotype originates from an adult who was a healthcare worker with PCR-confirmed SARS-CoV-2 infection or an uninfected control (not recorded which). The CDR3 coding sequence is TGTGCCAGCAGCTTAGCGATGCTGAGCTCCTACAATGAGCAGTTCTTC. It codes for CASSLAMLSSYNEQFF.